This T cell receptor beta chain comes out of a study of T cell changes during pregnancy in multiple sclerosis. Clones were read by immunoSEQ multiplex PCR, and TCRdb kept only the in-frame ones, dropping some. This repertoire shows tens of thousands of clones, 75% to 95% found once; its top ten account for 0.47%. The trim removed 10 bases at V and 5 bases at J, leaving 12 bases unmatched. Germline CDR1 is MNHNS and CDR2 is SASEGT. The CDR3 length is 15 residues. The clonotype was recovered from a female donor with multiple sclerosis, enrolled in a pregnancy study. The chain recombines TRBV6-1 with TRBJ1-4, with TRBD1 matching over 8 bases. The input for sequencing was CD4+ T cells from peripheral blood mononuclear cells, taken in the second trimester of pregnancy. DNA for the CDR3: TGTGCCACCCAAATAAGGACAGGGACAAATGAAAAACTGTTTTTT. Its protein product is CATQIRTGTNEKLFF.